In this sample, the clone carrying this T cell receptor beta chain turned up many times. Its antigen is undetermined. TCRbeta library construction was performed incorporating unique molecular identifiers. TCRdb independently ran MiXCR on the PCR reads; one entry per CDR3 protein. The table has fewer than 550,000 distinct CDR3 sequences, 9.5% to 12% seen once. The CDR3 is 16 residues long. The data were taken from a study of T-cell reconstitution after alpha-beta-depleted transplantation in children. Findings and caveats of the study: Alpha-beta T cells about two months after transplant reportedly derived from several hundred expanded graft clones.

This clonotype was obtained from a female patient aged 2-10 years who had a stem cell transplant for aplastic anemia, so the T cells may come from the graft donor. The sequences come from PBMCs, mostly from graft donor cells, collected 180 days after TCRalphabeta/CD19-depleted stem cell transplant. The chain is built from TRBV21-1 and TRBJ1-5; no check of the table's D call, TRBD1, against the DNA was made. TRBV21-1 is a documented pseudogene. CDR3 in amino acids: CASSNPQGASGQPQHF. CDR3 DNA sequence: TGTGCCAGCAGCAACCCGCAGGGGGCGAGCGGTCAGCCCCAGCATTTT.